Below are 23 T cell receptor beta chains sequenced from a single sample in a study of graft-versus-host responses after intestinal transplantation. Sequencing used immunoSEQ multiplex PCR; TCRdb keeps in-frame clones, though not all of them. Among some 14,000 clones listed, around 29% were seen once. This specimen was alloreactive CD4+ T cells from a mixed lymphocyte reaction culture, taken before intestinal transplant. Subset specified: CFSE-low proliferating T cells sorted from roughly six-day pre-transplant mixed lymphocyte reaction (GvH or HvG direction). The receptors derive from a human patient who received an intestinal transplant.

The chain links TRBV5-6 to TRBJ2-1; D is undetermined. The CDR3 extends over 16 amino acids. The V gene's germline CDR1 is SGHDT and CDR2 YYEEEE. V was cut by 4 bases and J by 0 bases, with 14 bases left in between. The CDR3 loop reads CASSQELESSYNEQFF. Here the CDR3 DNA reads TGTGCCAGCAGCCAGGAACTTGAAAGCTCCTACAATGAGCAGTTCTTC.

CDR3 region: CASSQGTSGSYEQYF. CDR3 DNA: TGTGCCAGCAGCCAAGGGACTAGCGGGAGCTACGAGCAGTACTTC. The V call is TRBV5-5, the J call TRBJ2-7, with 14 bases that match TRBD2. Germline assignment: CDR1 SGHKS and CDR2 YYEKEE (reference sequence). This CDR3 is 15 amino acids long. V trimming: 4 bases; J trimming: 3 bases; junction bases outside the gene matches: 3.

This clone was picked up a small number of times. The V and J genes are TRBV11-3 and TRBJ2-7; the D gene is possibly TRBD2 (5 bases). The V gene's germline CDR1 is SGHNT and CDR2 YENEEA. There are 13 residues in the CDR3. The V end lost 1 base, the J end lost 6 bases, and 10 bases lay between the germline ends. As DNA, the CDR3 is TGTGCCAGCAGCTTAGGAGGGCCAACCGAGCAGTACTTC. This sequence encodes CASSLGGPTEQYF.

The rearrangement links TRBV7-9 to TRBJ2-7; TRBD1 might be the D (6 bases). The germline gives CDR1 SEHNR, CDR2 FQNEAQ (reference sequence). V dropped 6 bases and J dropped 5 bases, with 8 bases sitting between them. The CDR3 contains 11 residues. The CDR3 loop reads CASSYRDEQYF. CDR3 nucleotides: TGTGCCAGCAGTTACAGGGACGAGCAGTACTTC.

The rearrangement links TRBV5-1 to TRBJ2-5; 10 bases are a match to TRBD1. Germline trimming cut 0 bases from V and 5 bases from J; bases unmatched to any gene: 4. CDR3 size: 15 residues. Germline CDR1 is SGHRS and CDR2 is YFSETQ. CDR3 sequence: CASSLVGQGRETQYF. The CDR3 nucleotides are TGCGCCAGCAGCTTGGTGGGACAGGGGAGGGAGACCCAGTACTTC.

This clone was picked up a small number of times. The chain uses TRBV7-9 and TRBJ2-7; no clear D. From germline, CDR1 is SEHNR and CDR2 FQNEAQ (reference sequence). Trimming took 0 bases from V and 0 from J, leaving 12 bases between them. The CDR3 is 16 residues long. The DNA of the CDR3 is TGTGCCAGCAGCTTAGCGAATTGGGTAGGCTCCTACGAGCAGTACTTC. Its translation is CASSLANWVGSYEQYF.

This CDR3 reads CASSELFESQPQHF. CDR3 DNA: TGTGCCAGCAGTGAACTCTTCGAGAGTCAGCCCCAGCATTTT. V and J are TRBV2 and TRBJ1-5, with D unclear. The germline V and J ends were trimmed by 2 bases and 6 bases, with 11 bases remaining between them. This CDR3 spans 14 amino acids. From germline, CDR1 is SNHLY and CDR2 FYNNEI. Filled out from reference TRBV2 and TRBJ1-5, the complete variable domain reads EPEVTQTPSHQVTQMGQEVILRCVPISNHLYFYWYRQILGQKVEFLVSFYNNEISEKSEIFDDQFSVERPDGSNFTLKIRSTKLEDSAMYFCASSELFESQPQHFGDGTRLSIL.

The CDR3 bases are TGTGCCAGCAGCCTCAAGGGGTCCACCGGGGAGCTGTTTTTT. Translated: CASSLKGSTGELFF. The chain carries TRBV11-2 and TRBJ2-2, with TRBD1 as a possible D gene (5 bases). From germline, CDR1 is SGHAT and CDR2 FQNNGV. The CDR3 is 14 residues long. V was trimmed by 5 bases and J by 4 bases, leaving 11 bases between them.

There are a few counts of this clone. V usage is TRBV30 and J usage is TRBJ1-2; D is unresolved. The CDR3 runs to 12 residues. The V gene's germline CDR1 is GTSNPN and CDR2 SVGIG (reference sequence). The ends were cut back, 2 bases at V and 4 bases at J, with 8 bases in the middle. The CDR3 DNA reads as TGTGCCTGGAGTTCGGGAGTCTATGGCTACACCTTC. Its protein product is CAWSSGVYGYTF.

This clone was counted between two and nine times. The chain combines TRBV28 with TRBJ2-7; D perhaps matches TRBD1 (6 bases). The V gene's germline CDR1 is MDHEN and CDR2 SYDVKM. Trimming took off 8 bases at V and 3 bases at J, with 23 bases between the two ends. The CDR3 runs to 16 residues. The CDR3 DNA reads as TGTGCCAGCGGTAGGAGGAGCAGGGGCTTTATCTACGAGCAGTACTTC. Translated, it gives CASGRRSRGFIYEQYF.

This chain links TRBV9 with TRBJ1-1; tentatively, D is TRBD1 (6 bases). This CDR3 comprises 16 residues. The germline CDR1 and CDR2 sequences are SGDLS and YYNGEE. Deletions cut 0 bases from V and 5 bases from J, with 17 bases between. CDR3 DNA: TGTGCCAGCAGCGTAGCCCCGGGCGGGGGCAGGACTGAAGCTTTCTTT. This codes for CASSVAPGGGRTEAFF.

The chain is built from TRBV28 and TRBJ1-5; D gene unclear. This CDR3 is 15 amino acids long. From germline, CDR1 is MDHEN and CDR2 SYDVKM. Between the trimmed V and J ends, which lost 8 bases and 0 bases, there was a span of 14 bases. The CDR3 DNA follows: TGTGCCAGCCAAGAGGGTAGATCTAGCAATCAGCCCCAGCATTTT. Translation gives CASQEGRSSNQPQHF.

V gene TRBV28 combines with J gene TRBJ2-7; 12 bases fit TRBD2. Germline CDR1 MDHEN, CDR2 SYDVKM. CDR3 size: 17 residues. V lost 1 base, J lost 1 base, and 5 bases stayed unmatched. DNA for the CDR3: TGTGCCAGCAGTTTATCCCTAACTAGCGGGAGGTCCTACGAGCAGTACTTC. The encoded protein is CASSLSLTSGRSYEQYF.

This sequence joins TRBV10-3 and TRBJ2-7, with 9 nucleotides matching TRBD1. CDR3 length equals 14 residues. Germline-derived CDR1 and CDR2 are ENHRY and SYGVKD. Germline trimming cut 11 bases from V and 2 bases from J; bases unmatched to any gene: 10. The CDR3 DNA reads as TGTGCCTCGGGCCCGGGACAGGGCACCTACGAGCAGTACTTC. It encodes CASGPGQGTYEQYF.

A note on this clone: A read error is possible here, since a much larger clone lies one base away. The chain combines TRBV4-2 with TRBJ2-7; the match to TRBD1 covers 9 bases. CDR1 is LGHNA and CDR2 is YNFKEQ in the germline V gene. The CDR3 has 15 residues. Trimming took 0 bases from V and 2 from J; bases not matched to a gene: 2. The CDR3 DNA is TGTGCCAGCAGCCAAGATTGGGACAGGGCCTACGAGCAGTACTTC. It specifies CASSQDWDRAYEQYF.

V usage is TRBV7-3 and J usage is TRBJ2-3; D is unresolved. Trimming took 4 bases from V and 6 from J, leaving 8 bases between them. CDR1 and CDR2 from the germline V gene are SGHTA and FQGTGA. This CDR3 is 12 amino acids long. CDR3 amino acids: CASSSMGDTQYF. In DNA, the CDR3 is TGTGCCAGCAGCTCAATGGGGGATACGCAGTATTTT. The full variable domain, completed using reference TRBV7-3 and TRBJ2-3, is GAGVSQTPSNKVTEKGKYVELRCDPISGHTALYWYRQSLGQGPEFLIYFQGTGAADDSGLPNDRFFAVRPEGSVSTLKIQRTERGDSAVYLCASSSMGDTQYFGPGTRLTVL.

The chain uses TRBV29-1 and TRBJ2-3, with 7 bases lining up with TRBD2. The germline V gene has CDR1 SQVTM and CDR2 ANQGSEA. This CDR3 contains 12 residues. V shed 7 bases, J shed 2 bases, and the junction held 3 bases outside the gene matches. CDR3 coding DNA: TGCAGCGCCCTAGCGGTCACAGATACGCAGTATTTT. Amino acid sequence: CSALAVTDTQYF.

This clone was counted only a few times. CDR3 sequence (DNA): TGTGCCAGCAGCTTAAGGGTCCAGGCCAATGAGCAGTTCTTC. This sequence encodes CASSLRVQANEQFF. The V call is TRBV7-9, the J call TRBJ2-1; D is unclear. Germline V lookup: CDR1 SEHNR, CDR2 FQNEAQ (reference sequence). This CDR3 has 14 amino acids. V shed 2 bases and J shed 6 bases, with 11 bases lying between them.

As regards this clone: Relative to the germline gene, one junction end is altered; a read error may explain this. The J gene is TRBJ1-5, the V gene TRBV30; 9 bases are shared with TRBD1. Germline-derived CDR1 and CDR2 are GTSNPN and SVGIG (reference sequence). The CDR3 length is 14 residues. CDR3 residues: CAWRQGATNRPQHF. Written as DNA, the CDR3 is TGTGCCTGGAGACAGGGGGCGACAAATCGGCCCCAGCATTTT.

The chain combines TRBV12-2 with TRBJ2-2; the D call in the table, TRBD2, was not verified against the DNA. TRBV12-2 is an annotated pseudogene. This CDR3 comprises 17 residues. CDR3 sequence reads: CASRFWTSATNTGELFF. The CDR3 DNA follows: TGTGCAAGTCGCTTCTGGACTAGCGCGACGAACACCGGGGAGCTGTTTTTT.

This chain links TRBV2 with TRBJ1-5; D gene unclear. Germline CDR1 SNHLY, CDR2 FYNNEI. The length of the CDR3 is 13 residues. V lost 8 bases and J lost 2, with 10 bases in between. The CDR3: CASSGVGNQPQHF. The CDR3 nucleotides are TGTGCCAGCTCTGGGGTCGGCAATCAGCCCCAGCATTTT.

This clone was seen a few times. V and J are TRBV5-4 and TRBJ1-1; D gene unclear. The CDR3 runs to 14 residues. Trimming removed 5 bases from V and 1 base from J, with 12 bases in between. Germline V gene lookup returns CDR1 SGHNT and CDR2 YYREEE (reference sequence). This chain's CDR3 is CASRATGGNTEAFF. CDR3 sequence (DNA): TGTGCCAGCAGGGCTACTGGAGGGAACACTGAAGCTTTCTTT.

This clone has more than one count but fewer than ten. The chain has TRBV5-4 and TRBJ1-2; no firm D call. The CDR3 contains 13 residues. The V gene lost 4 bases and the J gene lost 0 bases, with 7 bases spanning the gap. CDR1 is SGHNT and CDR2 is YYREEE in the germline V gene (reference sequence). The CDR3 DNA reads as TGTGCCAGCAGCCTACGTTCTAACTATGGCTACACCTTC. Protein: CASSLRSNYGYTF.